This T cell receptor beta chain stems from a study of T cell changes during pregnancy in multiple sclerosis (dated by TCRdb to about 2019). Background on the whole study: Changes in the T cell repertoire over the course of pregnancy were examined in this study in women with multiple sclerosis.

The library was obtained by the immunoSEQ multiplex PCR assay. Drawn from immuneACCESS, this table holds only the in-frame rearrangements with V and J called that TCRdb kept. Clones are partly lost; checked studies trace under half to an unresolved V gene and leave the rest unexplained. The sample table contains approximately 30,000 clones; only one count was recorded for less than 90% of them. The ten largest make up 8% of the sample. CDR1 and CDR2, looked up from the germline V gene, are MNHEY and SVGAGI. Trimming removed 6 bases from V and 4 bases from J, leaving 16 bases between the germline ends. The CDR3 spans 14 residues, from the cysteine through the phenylalanine. Only CDR3 DNA is held: 42 bases, read in frame from base 1. The count of this clone is one. Its antigen has not been determined. The record has no base qualities; no much larger clone is one base away.

This clonotype was obtained from a female donor with multiple sclerosis, enrolled in a pregnancy study. The chain is assembled from TRBV6-5 and TRBJ2-7; TRBD1 is perhaps the D gene, given 5 matching bases. Source: CD8+ T cells from peripheral blood mononuclear cells, taken before pregnancy. CDR3 region: CASSKGVPGYEQYF. The sequenced DNA is TGTGCCAGCAGCAAAGGGGTTCCAGGGTACGAGCAGTACTTC.